This TCR beta chain was retrieved from a study of T-cell memory formation after mild COVID-19. Overall study findings and caveats: Contracting CD4+ clones lay largely in CM and EM, with CD8+ ones residing in EMRA.

In this sample, this clonotype turned up a few times. Its antigen is not known. After removal of 4 bases from V and 4 bases from J, the junction contained 7 bases not matched to a gene. This CDR3 spans 14 amino acids. Per germline, CDR1 SGHRS and CDR2 YFSETQ. TCRdb itself ran the 5' RACE reads through MiXCR, one entry per CDR3 protein. The table lists over 250,000 distinct CDR3 sequences, approximately 16% of them singletons. The chain uses TRBV5-1 and TRBJ2-5, with TRBD1 matching over 7 bases. This clonotype originated in a man aged 18 to 35 who had mild COVID-19 (a few samples of this study predate the infection). Cell type and time point are not known. The specimen sequenced was PBMCs or a T cell subset sorted from them (not recorded which). The CDR3 is CASSARQGSETQYF. In DNA form, the CDR3 reads TGCGCCAGCAGCGCCCGACAGGGATCAGAGACCCAGTACTTC.